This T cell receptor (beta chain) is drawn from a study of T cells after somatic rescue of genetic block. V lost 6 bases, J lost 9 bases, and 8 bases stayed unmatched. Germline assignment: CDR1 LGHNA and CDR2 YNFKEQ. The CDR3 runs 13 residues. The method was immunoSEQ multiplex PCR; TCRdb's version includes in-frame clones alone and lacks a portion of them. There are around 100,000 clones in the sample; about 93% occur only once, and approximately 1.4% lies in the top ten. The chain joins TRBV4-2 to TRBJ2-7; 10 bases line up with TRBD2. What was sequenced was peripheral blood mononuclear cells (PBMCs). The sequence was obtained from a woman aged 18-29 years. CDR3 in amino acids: CASRASGGPRQYF. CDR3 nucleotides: TGTGCCAGCAGGGCTAGCGGGGGCCCACGGCAGTACTTC.